This T cell receptor (beta chain) was sequenced during a study of technical replicates of blood from a handful of donors. Profiling relied on immunoSEQ multiplex PCR, and the TCRdb table lists in-frame clones only, not all of them. The data contain more than 65,000 clones, about nine tenths of them singletons. Germline V gene lookup returns CDR1 SGDLS and CDR2 YYNGEE. CDR3 size: 15 residues. Trimming at V came to 4 bases and at J to 0 bases, leaving 3 bases not matched to a gene. The receptor's source is a human donor in good health. Sequenced material: T cells isolated from PBMCs. This chain joins TRBV9 and TRBJ1-1; 10 bases map to TRBD1. CDR3 DNA sequence: TGTGCCAGCAGCCCCGGGACAGGGGTGAACACTGAAGCTTTCTTT. It yields the protein CASSPGTGVNTEAFF. The variable domain in full, with the rest retrieved from reference TRBV9 and TRBJ1-1, is DSGVTQTPKHLITATGQRVTLRCSPRSGDLSVYWYQQSLDQGLQFLIQYYNGEERAKGNILERFSAQQFPDLHSELNLSSLELGDSALYFCASSPGTGVNTEAFFGQGTRLTVV.